Listed below are T cell receptor beta chains from one sample, sequenced in a study of lymphopenia after photon versus proton radiotherapy. Some clones are missing from TCRdb's copy, which holds only in-frame ones; the method was immunoSEQ multiplex PCR. The sample shows about 7,500 clones, about 85% of them seen only once. Sequencing was performed on peripheral blood, taken from a patient treated with photon-based radiotherapy. The receptors stem from an older woman with pancreatic cancer. Both conserved end residues are part of each CDR3. D genes are given only for firm matches. The listing skips clone size in some rows; elsewhere it reads once, few, many or a size class.

NA	TRBJ2-2	TRBV28	TRBD2	TGTGCCAGCCTCAGCGGGAGTCGCACCGGGGAGCTGTTTTTT	CASLSGSRTGELFF
NA	TRBJ2-3	TRBV19	TRBD2	TGTGCCAGTAGTCTTAGCGGGAGGACCACAGATACGCAGTATTTT	CASSLSGRTTDTQYF
NA	TRBJ1-6	TRBV27	NA	TGTGCCAGCAAGGACAGATTATCGCCCCTCCACTTT	CASKDRLSPLHF
NA	TRBJ2-1	TRBV7-2	NA	TGTGCCAGCAGCTTAGCGCTTACTACCTATGTCAATCCGAATGAGCAGTTCTTC	CASSLALTTYVNPNEQFF
NA	TRBJ2-2	TRBV19	NA	TGTGCCAGTAGTATAGATATGGGCGCGAACACCGGGGAGCTGTTTTTT	CASSIDMGANTGELFF
NA	TRBJ2-4	TRBV19	NA	TGTGCCAGTAGTGGGGCAGCCATACTAGCCAAAAACATTCAGTACTTC	CASSGAAILAKNIQYF
NA	TRBJ2-2	TRBV7-9	NA	TGTGCCAGCAGCCCCTGGGTCGGGCCCAACCGGGAGCTGTTTTTT	CASSPWVGPNRELFF
NA	TRBJ2-2	TRBV19	NA	TGTGCCAGTACCCTCAAGGCGGGAAGCACCGGGGAGCTGTTTTTT	CASTLKAGSTGELFF
NA	TRBJ2-7	TRBV6-1	NA	TGTGCCAGCGGATCGATTAGCTCCTACGAGCAGTACTTC	CASGSISSYEQYF
NA	TRBJ2-7	TRBV5-8	NA	TGTGCCAGCAGCCAAGAAAGGGAAGGCTACGAGCAGTACTTC	CASSQEREGYEQYF
NA	TRBJ1-2	TRBV29-1	TRBD1	TGCAGCACCGATGGAGGACAGGGGGCCGGGTATGGCTACACCTTC	CSTDGGQGAGYGYTF
NA	TRBJ2-5	TRBV10-3	TRBD2	TGTGCCATCAGTGCAACTAGCGGTACACAAGAGACCCAGTACTTC	CAISATSGTQETQYF
NA	TRBJ1-2	TRBV30	NA	TGTGCCTGGAGTGATGACAGGCTTAACTATGGCTACACCTTC	CAWSDDRLNYGYTF
NA	TRBJ2-1	TRBV5-1	NA	TGCGCCAGCAGCTTGGGGCCCGGATTCGGGGGTAGGAATGAGCAGTTCTTC	CASSLGPGFGGRNEQFF
NA	TRBJ2-1	TRBV4-1	TRBD2	TGCGCCAGCAGCCAAGTGATTAGCGGGGCCGCTAGCTCCTACAATGAGCAGTTCTTC	CASSQVISGAASSYNEQFF
NA	TRBJ2-2	TRBV5-1	TRBD2	TGCGCCAGCAGCTTCATGGTCTCTAGCGGGGCTGCGAACACCGGGGAGCTGTTTTTT	CASSFMVSSGAANTGELFF
few	TRBJ2-7	TRBV29-1	NA	TGCAGCTCCCGGATTGGGGACGAGCAGTACTTC	CSSRIGDEQYF
NA	TRBJ2-1	TRBV7-8	NA	TGTGCCAGCAAGGGGCGCAATGAGCAGTTCTTC	CASKGRNEQFF